This TCR beta chain was identified during a study of T cell repertoires in cytomegalovirus infection. Study background: Public TCR beta signatures were indicative of both CMV infection and a matching HLA type. Notes on the study in general: Within the response measured ex vivo, HLA-C-restricted CMV-specific TCR beta clonotypes were dominant. Summed frequency of public TCR beta families distinguished CMV carriers with the relevant HLA.

Losses at the gene ends were 0 bases for V and 8 bases for J; bases not matched to a gene: 1. There are 15 residues in the CDR3. From the reads, TCRdb called clonotypes with MiXCR, one entry per CDR3 protein. The sample yields roughly 800,000 distinct CDR3 sequences, 25% to 30% seen once. As regards this clonotype: The antigen is unknown.

Material: cultured CD8+ T cells from PBMCs, obtained from culture after CMV antigen stimulation. The chain links TRBV12-3 or TRBV12-4 to TRBJ2-3, with 14 bases matching TRBD2. The TCR comes from a human donor in good health (CMV status not recorded). Some clones in this sample may be carry-over from other donors' samples. CDR3 residues: CASSLAGLAGATQYF. As DNA, the CDR3 is TGTGCCAGCAGTTTAGCGGGACTAGCGGGGGCTACGCAGTATTTT.